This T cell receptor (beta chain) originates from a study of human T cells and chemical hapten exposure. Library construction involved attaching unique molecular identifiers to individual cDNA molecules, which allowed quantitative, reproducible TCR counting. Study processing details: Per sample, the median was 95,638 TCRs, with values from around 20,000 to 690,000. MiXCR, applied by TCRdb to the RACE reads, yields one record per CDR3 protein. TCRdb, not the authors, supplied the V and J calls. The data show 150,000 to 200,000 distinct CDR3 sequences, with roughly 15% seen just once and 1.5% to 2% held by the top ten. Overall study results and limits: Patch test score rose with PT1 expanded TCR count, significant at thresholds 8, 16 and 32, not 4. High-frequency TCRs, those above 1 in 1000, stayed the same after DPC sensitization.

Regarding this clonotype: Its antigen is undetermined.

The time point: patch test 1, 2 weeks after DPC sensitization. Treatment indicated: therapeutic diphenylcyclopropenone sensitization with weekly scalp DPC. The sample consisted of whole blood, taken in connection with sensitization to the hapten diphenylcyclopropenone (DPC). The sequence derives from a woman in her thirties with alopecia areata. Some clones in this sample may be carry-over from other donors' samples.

The CDR3 spells CASSRSYSGDSYEQYF. The CDR3 DNA reads TGTGCCAGCAGCCGATCCTACAGCGGAGACTCCTACGAGCAGTACTTC. V gene TRBV3-1 combines with J gene TRBJ2-7; weak D call: TRBD2 (5 bases). Germline loops: CDR1 LGHDT, CDR2 YNNKEL (reference sequence). CDR3 length: 16 amino acids. Trimming removed 4 bases from V and 0 bases from J, with 16 bases in between.